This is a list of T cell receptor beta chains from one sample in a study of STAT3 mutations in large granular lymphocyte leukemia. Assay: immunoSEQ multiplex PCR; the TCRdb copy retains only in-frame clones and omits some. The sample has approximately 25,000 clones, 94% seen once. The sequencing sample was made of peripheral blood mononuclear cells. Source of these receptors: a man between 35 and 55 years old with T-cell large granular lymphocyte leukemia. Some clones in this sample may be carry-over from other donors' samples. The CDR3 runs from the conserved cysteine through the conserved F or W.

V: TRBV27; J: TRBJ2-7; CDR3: CASSGGLTYEQYF
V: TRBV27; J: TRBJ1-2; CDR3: CASSLQGYGYTF
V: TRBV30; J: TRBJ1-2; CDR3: CAWSPVLNYGYTF
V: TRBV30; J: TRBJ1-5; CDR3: CAWSGGGGQPQHF
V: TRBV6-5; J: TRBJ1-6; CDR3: CASSRTLDSPLHF
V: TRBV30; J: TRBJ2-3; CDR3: CAWSTQGTDTQYF
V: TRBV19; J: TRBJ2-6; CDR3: CASKLGQGAGGANVLTF
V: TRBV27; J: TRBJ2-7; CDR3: CASSFIAGGRSYEQYF
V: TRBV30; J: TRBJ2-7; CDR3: CAWSVLRPGQYF
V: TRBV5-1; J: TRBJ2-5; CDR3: CASSLGNGETQYF
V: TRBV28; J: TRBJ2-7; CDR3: CASRPTGGSGEQYF
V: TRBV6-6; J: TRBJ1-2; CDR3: CASSYSEGGYTF
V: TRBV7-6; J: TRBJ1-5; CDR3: CASSLGITQPQHF
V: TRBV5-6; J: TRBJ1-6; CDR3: CASSTGQGGNSPLHF
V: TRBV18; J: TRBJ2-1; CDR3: CASSPAPGQPSSYNEQFF
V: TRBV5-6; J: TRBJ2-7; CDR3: CASSPDGQGHYEQYF
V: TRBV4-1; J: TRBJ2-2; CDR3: CASSQPTKDTGELFF
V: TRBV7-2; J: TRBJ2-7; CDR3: CASTPPSGYEQYF
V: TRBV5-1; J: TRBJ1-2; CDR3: CASSTDRGNGYTF
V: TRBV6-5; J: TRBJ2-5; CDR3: CASSPSGTETQYF